The clone carrying this T cell receptor (beta chain) was seen once. Its antigen is not identified. This entry is derived from a study of T cell responses to AZD1222 COVID-19 vaccine. Study outcomes and limitations: White British people made up most donors, females outnumbered males, and clonal diversity was possibly underestimated.

Assay used: immunoSEQ multiplex PCR; TCRdb lists only in-frame clones, some missing. The sample has under 170,000 clones, under 95% seen once; the top ten hold approximately 3.4%. The CDR3 consists of 13 residues. The germline V and J ends were trimmed by 2 bases and 7 bases, with 11 bases remaining between them. CDR1 and CDR2 (germline): KGHSH, LQKENI. The material was peripheral blood, obtained 28 days after the second AZD1222 dose. The chain has TRBV18 and TRBJ1-2; weak D call: TRBD1 (5 bases). The TCR comes from an adult who received the AZD1222 COVID-19 vaccine. CDR3 DNA sequence: TGTGCCAGCTCACCAGGGGCAGGGACTGGCTACACCTTC. It yields the protein CASSPGAGTGYTF. The variable domain in full, completed from reference TRBV18 and TRBJ1-2, reads NAGVMQNPRHLVRRRGQEARLRCSPMKGHSHVYWYRQLPEEGLKFMVYLQKENIIDESGMPKERFSAEFPKEGPSILRIQQVVRGDSAAYFCASSPGAGTGYTFGSGTRLTVV.